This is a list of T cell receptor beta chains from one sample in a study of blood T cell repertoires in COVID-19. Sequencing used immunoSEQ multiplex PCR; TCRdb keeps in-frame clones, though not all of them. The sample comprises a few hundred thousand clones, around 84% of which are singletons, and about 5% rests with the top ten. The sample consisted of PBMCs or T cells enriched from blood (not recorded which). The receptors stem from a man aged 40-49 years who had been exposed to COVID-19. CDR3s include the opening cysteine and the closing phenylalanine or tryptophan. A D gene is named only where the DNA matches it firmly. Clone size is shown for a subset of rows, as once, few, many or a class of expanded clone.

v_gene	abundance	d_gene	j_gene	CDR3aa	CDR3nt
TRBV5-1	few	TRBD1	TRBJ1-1	CASSLNRGLSTEAFF	TGCGCCAGCAGCCTGAACAGGGGGCTAAGCACTGAAGCTTTCTTT
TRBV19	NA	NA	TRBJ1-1	CASSSRQRGGVNTEAFF	TGTGCCAGTAGTAGCCGTCAGCGTGGCGGAGTGAACACTGAAGCTTTCTTT
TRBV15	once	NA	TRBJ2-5	CATSRDRGETQYF	TGTGCCACCAGCAGAGATCGGGGAGAGACCCAGTACTTC
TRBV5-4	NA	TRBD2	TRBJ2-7	CASRPLAGSYEQYF	TGTGCCAGCAGGCCACTAGCGGGCTCCTACGAGCAGTACTTC
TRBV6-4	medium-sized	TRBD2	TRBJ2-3	CASSDSAGADTQYF	TGTGCCAGCAGTGACTCGGCGGGAGCAGATACGCAGTATTTT
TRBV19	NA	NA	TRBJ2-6	CATTGVGANVLTF	TGTGCCACCACAGGCGTCGGGGCCAACGTCCTGACTTTC
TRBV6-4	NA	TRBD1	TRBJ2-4	CASSDYWDRKAVNASIQYF	TGTGCCAGCAGTGACTATTGGGACAGAAAAGCGGTTAATGCATCCATTCAGTACTTC
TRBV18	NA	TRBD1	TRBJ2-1	CASSYDRALSEQFF	TGTGCCAGCTCTTACGACAGGGCACTAAGTGAGCAGTTCTTC
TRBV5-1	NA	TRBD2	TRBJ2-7	CASSIQSGSYEQYF	TGCGCCAGCAGCATACAAAGCGGGAGTTACGAGCAGTACTTC
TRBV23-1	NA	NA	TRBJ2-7	CASSNRGIDEQYF	TGCGCCAGCAGCAATCGGGGGATCGACGAGCAGTACTTC
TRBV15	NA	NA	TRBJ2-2	CATSSPIRGGELFF	TGTGCCACCAGCAGCCCCATCAGGGGAGGGGAGCTGTTTTTT
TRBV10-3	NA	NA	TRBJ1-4	CAIRSEANEKLFF	TGTGCCATCAGATCAGAGGCTAATGAAAAACTGTTTTTT
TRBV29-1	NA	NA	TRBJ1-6	CSARWGPNSPLHF	TGCAGCGCCCGGTGGGGCCCCAATTCACCCCTCCACTTT
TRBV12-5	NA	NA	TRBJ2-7	CASGLDLATSGEQYF	TGTGCTAGTGGTTTGGACCTAGCTACATCGGGCGAGCAGTACTTC
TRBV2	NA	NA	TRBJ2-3	CASSEGGVRTDTQYF	TGTGCCAGCAGTGAAGGGGGAGTGCGGACAGATACGCAGTATTTT
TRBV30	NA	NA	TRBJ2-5	CAWSEEGPQETQYF	TGTGCCTGGAGTGAGGAGGGCCCACAAGAGACCCAGTACTTC
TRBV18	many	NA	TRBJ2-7	CASSPSVDSLYEQYF	TGTGCCAGCTCACCAAGCGTCGACAGCCTCTACGAGCAGTACTTC
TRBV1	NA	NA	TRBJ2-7	CTTSWENELAGPEYEQYF	TGCACCACTTCCTGGGAGAACGAACTAGCGGGACCCGAATACGAGCAGTACTTC
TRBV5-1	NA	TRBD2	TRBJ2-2	CASSLELAGGRTGELFF	TGCGCCAGCAGCTTGGAACTAGCGGGAGGGCGAACCGGGGAGCTGTTTTTT
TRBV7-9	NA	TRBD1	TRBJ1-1	CASNFGQGSPMNTEAFF	TGTGCCAGCAACTTCGGACAGGGCTCTCCCATGAACACTGAAGCTTTCTTT
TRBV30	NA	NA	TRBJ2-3	CAWSVGRRGSDTQYF	TGTGCCTGGAGTGTAGGCCGCAGAGGGTCTGATACGCAGTATTTT
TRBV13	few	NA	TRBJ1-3	CASTLYRSSGNTIYF	TGTGCCAGCACCCTATACAGAAGCTCTGGAAACACCATATATTTT
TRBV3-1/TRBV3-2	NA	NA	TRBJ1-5	CASSQGDQPQHF	TGTGCCAGCAGCCAAGGAGATCAGCCCCAGCATTTT
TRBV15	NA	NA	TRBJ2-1	CATSRDNGFEEFF	TGTGCCACCAGCAGAGATAACGGGTTCGAGGAGTTCTTC
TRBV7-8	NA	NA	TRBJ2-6	CASKHLGHLTSGANVLTF	TGTGCCAGCAAGCACTTGGGACACCTCACCTCTGGGGCCAACGTCCTGACTTTC
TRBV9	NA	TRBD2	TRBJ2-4	CASSGGLAGGANIQYF	TGTGCCAGCAGCGGAGGACTAGCGGGAGGGGCTAACATTCAGTACTTC
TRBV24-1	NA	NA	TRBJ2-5	CATSDYGETQYF	TGTGCCACCAGTGATTACGGAGAGACCCAGTACTTC
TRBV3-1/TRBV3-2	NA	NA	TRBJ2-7	CASSQERRGRRGYHEQYF	TGTGCCAGCAGCCAAGAGCGGAGGGGCCGCCGAGGCTATCACGAGCAGTACTTC
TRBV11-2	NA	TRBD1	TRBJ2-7	CASSRRQGDPRIDEQYF	TGTGCCAGCAGCCGCAGACAGGGTGATCCCCGCATCGACGAGCAGTACTTC
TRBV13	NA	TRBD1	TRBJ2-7	CASSLGTGAYEQYF	TGTGCCAGCAGCCTCGGGACAGGGGCCTACGAGCAGTACTTC
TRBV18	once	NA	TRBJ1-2	CASSPRDTDGYTF	TGTGCCAGCTCACCTAGGGACACCGATGGCTACACCTTC
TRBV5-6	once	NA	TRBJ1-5	CASSLGTGDNQPQHF	TGTGCCAGCAGCTTGGGCACAGGAGACAATCAGCCCCAGCATTTT
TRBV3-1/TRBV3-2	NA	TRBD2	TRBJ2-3	CATGGGPDTQYF	TGTGCCACAGGCGGGGGGCCAGATACGCAGTATTTT
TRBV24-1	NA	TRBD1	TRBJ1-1	CATRETGANTEAFF	TGTGCCACCCGTGAAACAGGGGCGAACACTGAAGCTTTCTTT
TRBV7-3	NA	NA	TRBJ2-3	CASSQQDGGRDTDTQYF	TGTGCCAGCAGCCAACAGGACGGCGGAAGGGACACAGATACGCAGTATTTT
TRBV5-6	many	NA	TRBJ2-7	CASSSRGFSSYEQYF	TGTGCCAGCAGCTCAAGGGGTTTCAGCTCCTACGAGCAGTACTTC
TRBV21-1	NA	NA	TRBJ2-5	CASSPLFLPVEKETQYF	TGTGCCAGCAGTCCACTTTTCCTCCCGGTGGAGAAAGAGACCCAGTACTTC
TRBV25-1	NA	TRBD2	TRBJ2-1	CASSDLAGADNEQFF	TGTGCCAGCAGTGACCTAGCGGGGGCCGACAATGAGCAGTTCTTC
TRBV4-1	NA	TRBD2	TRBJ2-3	CATSSSGRGTDTQYF	TGCGCCACCTCTTCTAGCGGGAGGGGCACAGATACGCAGTATTTT
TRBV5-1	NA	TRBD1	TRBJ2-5	CASSLEYRGRGETQYF	TGCGCCAGCAGCTTGGAGTACAGGGGGCGAGGGGAGACCCAGTACTTC
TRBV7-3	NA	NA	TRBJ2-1	CASSFTHSRSNEQFF	TGTGCCAGCAGCTTTACTCACAGTCGGTCCAATGAGCAGTTCTTC
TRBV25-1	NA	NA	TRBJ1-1	CASSRGVNTEAFF	TGTGCCAGCAGTCGGGGAGTGAACACTGAAGCTTTCTTT
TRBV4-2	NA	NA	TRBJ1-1	CASSPQGVTEAFF	TGTGCCAGCAGCCCACAAGGGGTGACTGAAGCTTTCTTT
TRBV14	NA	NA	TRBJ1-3	CASSQVGAAGNTIYF	TGTGCCAGCAGCCAAGTTGGGGCAGCGGGGAACACCATATATTTT
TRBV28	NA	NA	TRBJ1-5	CASSSGTIGNQPQHF	TGTGCCAGCAGCTCCGGGACAATTGGCAATCAGCCCCAGCATTTT
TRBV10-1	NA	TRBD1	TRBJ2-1	CASSEADRDEQFF	TGCGCCAGCAGTGAAGCTGACAGGGATGAGCAGTTCTTC
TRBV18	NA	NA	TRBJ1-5	CASSPGSGRGQPQHF	TGTGCCAGCTCACCGGGTTCGGGTCGGGGTCAGCCCCAGCATTTT
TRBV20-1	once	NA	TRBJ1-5	CSASQGGVQPQHF	TGCAGTGCTAGTCAGGGAGGGGTTCAGCCCCAGCATTTT
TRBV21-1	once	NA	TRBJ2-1	CASRTNNEQFF	TGTGCCAGCAGAACAAACAATGAGCAGTTCTTC
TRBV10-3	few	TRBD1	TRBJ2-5	CAISVNRDRGETQYF	TGTGCCATCAGTGTTAACCGGGACAGGGGAGAGACCCAGTACTTC
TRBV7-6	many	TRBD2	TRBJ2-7	CASSGTGTSAYEQYF	TGTGCCAGCAGCGGGACCGGGACTAGTGCCTACGAGCAGTACTTC
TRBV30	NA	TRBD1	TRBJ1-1	CAWREGTGKAFF	TGTGCCTGGAGGGAGGGGACAGGGAAAGCTTTCTTT
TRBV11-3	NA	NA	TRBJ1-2	CASSQEELGYTF	TGTGCCAGCAGCCAGGAGGAACTTGGCTACACCTTC
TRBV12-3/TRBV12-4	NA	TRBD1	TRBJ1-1	CASSNRGLAFF	TGTGCCAGCAGCAACAGGGGGCTGGCTTTCTTT
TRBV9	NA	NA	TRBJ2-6	CASSYGSGANVLTF	TGTGCCAGCAGCTACGGGTCTGGGGCCAACGTCCTGACTTTC